Listed here are 18 T cell receptor beta chains from one sample, sequenced in a study of early T cells in non-severe SARS-CoV-2 infection. TCRdb processed the 5' RACE reads anew with MiXCR; each CDR3 protein has one entry. In the table there are about 77,000 distinct CDR3 sequences, about 15% of which are singletons. Sequencing used whole blood. The receptors here all came from an adult who was a healthcare worker with PCR-confirmed SARS-CoV-2 infection or an uninfected control (not recorded which).

In this sample, this clonotype turned up many times. The V and J genes are TRBV28 and TRBJ2-6; D unclear. Germline V gives CDR1 MDHEN, CDR2 SYDVKM. V dropped 2 bases and J dropped 0 bases, with 5 bases sitting between them. This CDR3 comprises 15 residues. In DNA form, the CDR3 reads TGTGCCAGCAGTTTAGCCGTCTCTGGGGCCAACGTCCTGACTTTC. Translated: CASSLAVSGANVLTF.

This clonotype turned up a few times. This chain connects TRBV9 to TRBJ2-1; D uncertain. Germline loops: CDR1 SGDLS, CDR2 YYNGEE. V dropped 0 bases and J dropped 9 bases, with 10 bases sitting between them. This CDR3 contains 13 residues. CDR3 loop: CASSVVAGGEQFF. CDR3 bases: TGTGCCAGCAGCGTAGTGGCCGGCGGTGAGCAGTTCTTC.

Only a few counts were recorded for this clonotype. The chain carries TRBV7-6 and TRBJ2-1, with a weak D call TRBD1 (5 bases). V was cut by 4 bases and J by 2 bases, with 12 bases left in between. This CDR3 has 15 residues. The V gene's germline CDR1 is SGHVS and CDR2 FNYEAQ. CDR3 sequence (DNA): TGTGCCAGCAGCTACGACAGCAACCCCTACAATGAGCAGTTCTTC. This translates into CASSYDSNPYNEQFF.

Only a few counts were recorded for this clonotype. V and J are TRBV2 and TRBJ2-1; D remains unclear. V was shortened by 6 bases and J by 0 bases, with 9 bases between the two germline ends. The length of the CDR3 is 14 residues. Looked up from germline, CDR1 is SNHLY and CDR2 is FYNNEI. CDR3 residues: CASRQFSSYNEQFF. CDR3 DNA: TGTGCCAGCAGGCAGTTCAGCTCCTACAATGAGCAGTTCTTC. Drawing the rest from reference TRBV2 and TRBJ2-1, the complete variable domain is EPEVTQTPSHQVTQMGQEVILRCVPISNHLYFYWYRQILGQKVEFLVSFYNNEISEKSEIFDDQFSVERPDGSNFTLKIRSTKLEDSAMYFCASRQFSSYNEQFFGPGTRLTVL.

The rearrangement links TRBV7-8 to TRBJ1-2; 7 positions match TRBD1. Germline V CDR1 and CDR2: SGHVS, FQNEAQ. Trimming at V came to 4 bases and at J to 3 bases, leaving 11 bases not matched to a gene. CDR3 size: 16 residues. The CDR3 sequence: CASSSKGPGGHYGYTF. The CDR3 DNA sequence: TGTGCCAGCAGCTCCAAAGGTCCAGGGGGGCACTATGGCTACACCTTC.

The V gene is TRBV11-2, the J gene TRBJ2-1; D possibly matches TRBD1 or TRBD2 (5 bases each). V dropped 5 bases and J dropped 7 bases, with 18 bases sitting between them. CDR1 and CDR2 (germline): SGHAT, FQNNGV. This CDR3 contains 15 residues. The CDR3 DNA is TGTGCCAGCAGCCATACAAAGGGGTCGGGGAATGAGCAGTTCTTC. This codes for CASSHTKGSGNEQFF.

The rearrangement joins TRBV20-1 to TRBJ2-7; possibly TRBD1 for D (6 bases). Trimming shortened V by 8 bases and J by 5 bases, and 19 bases separated the two germline ends. Germline CDR1 is DFQATT and CDR2 is SNEGSKA (reference sequence). CDR3 size: 13 residues. CDR3 protein: CSPLGQDRDEQYF. The CDR3 DNA follows: TGCAGTCCGCTAGGGCAGGACAGAGACGAGCAGTACTTC.

The chain has TRBV28 and TRBJ1-2, with 7 bases that match TRBD1. Per the germline V gene, CDR1 is MDHEN and CDR2 is SYDVKM. The J segment lost 4 bases and the V segment lost 7 bases, leaving 15 bases of the junction unmatched. This CDR3 is built from 16 residues. CDR3 loop: CASTLSHPGQLYGYTF. The CDR3 DNA follows: TGTGCCAGCACCTTAAGTCATCCGGGACAGCTCTATGGCTACACCTTC.

The CDR3 loop reads CASSLAGTGASGNTIYF. CDR3 DNA: TGTGCCAGCAGCTTGGCCGGGACAGGGGCCTCTGGAAACACCATATATTTT. V and J are TRBV5-5 and TRBJ1-3; TRBD1 matches 10 bases. The germline gives CDR1 SGHKS, CDR2 YYEKEE (reference sequence). J was trimmed by 0 bases and V by 0 bases; bases with no gene match: 3. The CDR3 runs 17 residues.

The V gene is TRBV7-6, the J gene TRBJ2-7; no clear D gene. V was pared by 5 bases and J by 3 bases, with 17 bases between. From germline, CDR1 is SGHVS and CDR2 FNYEAQ. This CDR3 is 15 amino acids long. The CDR3 sequence: CASSRGGGWDYEQYF. DNA of the CDR3: TGTGCCAGCAGCCGTGGTGGCGGATGGGACTACGAGCAGTACTTC.

The chain uses TRBV29-1 and TRBJ2-1; the D is unclear. Germline V CDR1 and CDR2: SQVTM, ANQGSEA. The length of the CDR3 is 13 residues. Trimming stripped 2 bases from V and 5 bases from J, with 10 bases between. In nucleotides, the CDR3 is TGCAGCGTTGAACCCCAGGAAAACAATGAGCAGTTCTTC. Its protein product is CSVEPQENNEQFF.

The V and J genes are TRBV7-6 and TRBJ1-1; D is unresolved. The ends were cut back, 1 base at V and 3 bases at J, with 6 bases in the middle. The length of the CDR3 is 13 residues. The germline gives CDR1 SGHVS, CDR2 FNYEAQ. In DNA, the CDR3 is TGTGCCAGCAGCTTAGAGCCTTACACTGAAGCTTTCTTT. Its translation is CASSLEPYTEAFF.

The gene calls are TRBV30 and TRBJ1-1, with no clear D. From germline, CDR1 is GTSNPN and CDR2 SVGIG (reference sequence). V was clipped by 0 bases and J by 3 bases, with 11 bases between them. CDR3 length: 14 amino acids. For the CDR3, the DNA is TGTGCCTGGAGTGTACGCGTCGGCCACACTGAAGCTTTCTTT. It yields the protein CAWSVRVGHTEAFF.

This clonotype has at least ten counts. This rearrangement joins TRBV29-1 to TRBJ1-5; D is undetermined. V was shortened by 7 bases and J by 9 bases, with 19 bases between the two germline ends. Germline V gene sequence: CDR1 SQVTM, CDR2 ANQGSEA. This CDR3 is 13 amino acids long. This CDR3 is CSAQTDWRGPQHF. CDR3 nucleotides: TGCAGCGCCCAAACGGACTGGAGAGGGCCCCAGCATTTT.

The rearrangement joins TRBV14 to TRBJ2-1; unclear D gene. CDR1 is SGHDN and CDR2 is FVKESK in the germline V gene. The CDR3 is 16 residues long. The germline V and J ends were trimmed by 0 bases and 0 bases, with 9 bases remaining between them. Written as DNA, the CDR3 is TGTGCCAGCAGCCAAGAGGGCAAACCCTCCTACAATGAGCAGTTCTTC. It yields the protein CASSQEGKPSYNEQFF.

The chain combines TRBV7-9 with TRBJ1-1, with D maybe TRBD1 (6 bases). There are 14 residues in the CDR3. CDR1 is SEHNR and CDR2 is FQNEAQ in the germline V gene (reference sequence). V was pared by 0 bases and J by 7 bases, with 12 bases between. DNA of the CDR3: TGTGCCAGCAGCTTAGCACGGACAGCCGATGAAGCTTTCTTT. It is translated as CASSLARTADEAFF.

V usage is TRBV6-6 and J usage is TRBJ2-1; 10 positions agree with TRBD2. The CDR3 covers 15 residues. V lost 6 bases and J lost 6; bases outside the gene matches: 8. CDR1 is MNHNY, CDR2 SVGAGI, per germline (reference sequence). This CDR3 is CASSPTSGTVNEQFF. The CDR3 bases are TGTGCCAGCAGCCCTACTAGCGGGACTGTCAATGAGCAGTTCTTC.

The chain joins TRBV20-1 to TRBJ1-5; the D is unclear. The CDR3 is made up of 15 amino acids. CDR1 and CDR2 (germline): DFQATT, SNEGSKA (reference sequence). V was cut by 8 bases and J by 8 bases, with 25 bases left in between. The CDR3: CSTFKSSWPGEPQHF. CDR3 DNA: TGCAGTACCTTCAAATCTAGCTGGCCCGGGGAGCCCCAGCATTTT.